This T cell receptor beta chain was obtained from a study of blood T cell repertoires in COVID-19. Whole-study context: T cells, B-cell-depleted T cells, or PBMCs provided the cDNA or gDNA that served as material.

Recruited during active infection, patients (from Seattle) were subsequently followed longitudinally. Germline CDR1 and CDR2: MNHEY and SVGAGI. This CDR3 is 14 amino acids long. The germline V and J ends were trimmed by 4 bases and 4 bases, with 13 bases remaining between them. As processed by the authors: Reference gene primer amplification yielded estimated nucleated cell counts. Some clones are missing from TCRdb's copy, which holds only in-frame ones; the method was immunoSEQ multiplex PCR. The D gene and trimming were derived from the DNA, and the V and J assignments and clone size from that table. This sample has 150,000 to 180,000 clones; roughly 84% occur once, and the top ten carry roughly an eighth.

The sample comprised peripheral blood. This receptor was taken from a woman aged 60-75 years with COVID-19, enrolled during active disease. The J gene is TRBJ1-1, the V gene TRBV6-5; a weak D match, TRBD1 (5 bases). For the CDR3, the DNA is TGTGCCAGCAGTTCCATCGGGGGTATCACTGAAGCTTTCTTT. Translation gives CASSSIGGITEAFF.